These 14 T cell receptor beta chains were all obtained from the same sample, sequenced in a study of relationships among human T cell subsets. TCR alpha and beta CDR3s were amplified from mRNA by semiquantitative ARM-PCR. In ARM-PCR, communal superprimers followed tagged nested gene-specific primers for exponential amplification. From the multiplex PCR reads, TCRdb called clonotypes with MiXCR, one entry per CDR3 protein. The sample consists of over 13,000 distinct CDR3 sequences, about 60% of them appearing once. Source material: total T cells sorted from blood. Receptor source: a man aged 35-49 years in good health.

V is TRBV20-1 and J is TRBJ2-5, with D unresolved. Germline assignment: CDR1 DFQATT and CDR2 SNEGSKA (reference sequence). V was clipped by 0 bases and J by 0 bases, with 8 bases between them. The CDR3 length is 14 residues. CDR3 sequence reads: CSARDWQDQETQYF. CDR3 DNA: TGCAGTGCTAGAGATTGGCAAGACCAAGAGACCCAGTACTTC.

This sequence joins TRBV19 and TRBJ1-5; a weak D match, TRBD1 (5 bases). CDR1 is LNHDA and CDR2 is SQIVND in the germline V gene (reference sequence). V lost 3 bases and J lost 4, with 22 bases in between. This CDR3 has 18 residues. The CDR3 reads CASSIGPGQGSGNQPQHF. As DNA, the CDR3 is TGTGCCAGTAGTATTGGACCGGGCCAGGGTTCCGGTAATCAGCCCCAGCATTTT.

The chain uses TRBV28 and TRBJ1-1; D ambiguous. There are 13 residues in the CDR3. Trimming stripped 5 bases from V and 0 bases from J, with 7 bases between. Germline V lookup: CDR1 MDHEN, CDR2 SYDVKM. The CDR3 loop reads CASSREVNTEAFF. The CDR3, as DNA: TGTGCCAGCAGTCGGGAGGTGAACACTGAAGCTTTCTTT.

In this sample, this clonotype turned up a few times. The chain carries TRBV28 and TRBJ1-5; no clear D gene. The germline CDR1 and CDR2 sequences are MDHEN and SYDVKM. V lost 8 bases and J 6 bases, leaving 20 bases between the germline ends. The CDR3 is 15 residues long. The CDR3 is CASRSISSLGQPQHF. CDR3 nucleotide sequence: TGTGCCAGCCGCAGTATTTCAAGTTTGGGTCAGCCCCAGCATTTT.

The count of this clonotype is one. This chain joins TRBV4-1 and TRBJ2-7; TRBD1 agrees at 8 bases. Looked up from germline, CDR1 is MGHRA and CDR2 is YSYEKL. The V gene end was trimmed by 2 bases and the J gene end by 2 bases; junction bases not matched to a gene: 2. The CDR3 loop spans 14 amino acids. The CDR3: CASSQPTGAYEQYF. As DNA, the CDR3 is TGCGCCAGCAGCCAACCGACAGGGGCCTACGAGCAGTACTTC.

The chain carries TRBV11-2 and TRBJ2-5; D gene uncertain. CDR1 and CDR2 from the germline V gene are SGHAT and FQNNGV. The CDR3 spans 15 residues. Trimming took 5 bases from V and 5 from J, leaving 18 bases between them. The chain's CDR3 is CASSPARLPWETQYF. The CDR3 bases are TGTGCCAGCAGCCCCGCGAGACTCCCATGGGAGACCCAGTACTTC.

The chain employs TRBV20-1 and TRBJ2-7; tentative D call: TRBD1 (6 bases). The CDR3 totals 13 residues. CDR1 DFQATT and CDR2 SNEGSKA come from the germline V gene (reference sequence). Trimming pared 2 bases from V and 2 bases from J, leaving 10 bases between. The CDR3 bases are TGCAGTGCTAGAAAGAGGACAGCCTACGAGCAGTACTTC. This sequence encodes CSARKRTAYEQYF.

This clonotype was counted once. This rearrangement joins TRBV11-2 to TRBJ1-2; a possible D gene is TRBD1 (6 bases). The CDR3 sequence is 12 residues long. The germline CDR1 and CDR2 sequences are SGHAT and FQNNGV. V shed 5 bases and J shed 6 bases, with 10 bases lying between them. CDR3 in DNA: TGTGCCAGCAGCGTGCAGGGGAATGGCTACACCTTC. It specifies CASSVQGNGYTF.

The chain recombines TRBV2 with TRBJ1-1, with 7 bases fitting TRBD1. The V and J ends lost 10 bases and 0 bases, in that order; junction bases with no gene match: 5. This CDR3 is built from 13 residues. Germline V gene data show CDR1 as SNHLY and CDR2 as FYNNEI. CDR3: CATLGQMNTEAFF. CDR3 nucleotides: TGTGCCACCTTGGGACAGATGAACACTGAAGCTTTCTTT.

J is TRBJ1-5 and V is TRBV20-1, with 7 bases lining up with TRBD1. In germline, CDR1 is DFQATT, CDR2 SNEGSKA (reference sequence). The CDR3 runs to 13 residues. With V trimmed by 6 bases and J by 6 bases, 8 bases remained unmatched. The CDR3 DNA sequence: TGCAGTGCCGACTCGGGACAGTCTCAGCCCCAGCATTTT. Amino acid sequence: CSADSGQSQPQHF.

The CDR3 bases are TGTGCCAGCAGCTTAGAAGGGGGCTTAGGCCAGCCCCAGCATTTT. Translating it yields CASSLEGGLGQPQHF. The chain recombines TRBV11-2 with TRBJ1-5, with 7 bases lining up with TRBD1. The J segment lost 7 bases and the V segment lost 0 bases, leaving 6 bases of the junction unmatched. In germline, CDR1 is SGHAT, CDR2 FQNNGV. The CDR3 extends over 15 amino acids. Together with reference TRBV11-2 and TRBJ1-5, the CDR3 gives the full variable domain: EAGVAQSPRYKIIEKRQSVAFWCNPISGHATLYWYQQILGQGPKLLIQFQNNGVVDDSQLPKDRFSAERLKGVDSTLKIQPAKLEDSAVYLCASSLEGGLGQPQHFGDGTRLSIL.

V is TRBV20-1 and J is TRBJ1-1; the match to TRBD1 covers 8 bases. The V gene's germline CDR1 is DFQATT and CDR2 SNEGSKA (reference sequence). Trimming at V came to 7 bases and at J to 5 bases, leaving 6 bases not matched to a gene. The CDR3 consists of 12 residues. The CDR3 sequence: CSVMDRATEAFF. The CDR3 DNA reads TGCAGTGTTATGGACAGGGCTACTGAAGCTTTCTTT.

V usage is TRBV29-1 and J usage is TRBJ2-3; 9 bases fit TRBD2. V trimming: 6 bases; J trimming: 1 base; junction bases outside the gene matches: 2. The CDR3 length is 13 residues. Germline V gene lookup returns CDR1 SQVTM and CDR2 ANQGSEA. The CDR3 region is CSVEREGTDTQYF. CDR3 nucleotide sequence: TGCAGCGTGGAGCGGGAGGGCACAGATACGCAGTATTTT.

This clonotype showed up just a few times. The chain recombines TRBV11-3 with TRBJ2-3; perhaps TRBD1 as D (5 bases). Germline-derived CDR1 and CDR2 are SGHNT and YENEEA. The V end was cut by 3 bases, the J end by 3 bases, with 7 bases between. The CDR3 is 13 residues long. For the CDR3, the DNA is TGTGCCAGCAGCTTCCAGGGTACAGATACGCAGTATTTT. It translates to CASSFQGTDTQYF.